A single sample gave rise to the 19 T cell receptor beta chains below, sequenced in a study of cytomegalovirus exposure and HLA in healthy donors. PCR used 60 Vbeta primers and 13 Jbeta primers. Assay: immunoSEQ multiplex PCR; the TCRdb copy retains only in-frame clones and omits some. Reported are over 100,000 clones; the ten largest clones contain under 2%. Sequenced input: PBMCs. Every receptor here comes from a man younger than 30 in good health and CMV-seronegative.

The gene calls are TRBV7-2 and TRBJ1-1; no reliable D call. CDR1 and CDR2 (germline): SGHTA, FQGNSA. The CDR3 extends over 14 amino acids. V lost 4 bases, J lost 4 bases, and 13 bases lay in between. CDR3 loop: CASSSGEYGTEAFF. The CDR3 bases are TGTGCCAGCAGCTCCGGGGAGTATGGCACTGAAGCTTTCTTT.

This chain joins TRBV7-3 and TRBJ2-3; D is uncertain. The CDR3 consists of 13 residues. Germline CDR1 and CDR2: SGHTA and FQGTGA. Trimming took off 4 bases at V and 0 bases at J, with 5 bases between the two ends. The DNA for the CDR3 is TGTGCCAGCAGCTCTAGTAGCACAGATACGCAGTATTTT. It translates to CASSSSSTDTQYF. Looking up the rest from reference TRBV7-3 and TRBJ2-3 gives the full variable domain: GAGVSQTPSNKVTEKGKYVELRCDPISGHTALYWYRQSLGQGPEFLIYFQGTGAADDSGLPNDRFFAVRPEGSVSTLKIQRTERGDSAVYLCASSSSSTDTQYFGPGTRLTVL.

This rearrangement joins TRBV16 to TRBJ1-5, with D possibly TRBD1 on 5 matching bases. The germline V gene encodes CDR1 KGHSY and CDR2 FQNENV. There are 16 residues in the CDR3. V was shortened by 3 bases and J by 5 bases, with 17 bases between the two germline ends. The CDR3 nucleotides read TGTGCCAGCAGCCATGGGAGGGATGGGGGTTATCAGCCCCAGCATTTT. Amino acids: CASSHGRDGGYQPQHF.

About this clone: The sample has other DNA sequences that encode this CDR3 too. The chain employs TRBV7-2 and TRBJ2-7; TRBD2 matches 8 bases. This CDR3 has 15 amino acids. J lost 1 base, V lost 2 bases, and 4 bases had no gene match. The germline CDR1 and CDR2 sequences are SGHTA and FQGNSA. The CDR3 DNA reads TGTGCCAGCAGCTTAAAGCGGGGGCCGTCCTACGAGCAGTACTTC. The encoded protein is CASSLKRGPSYEQYF.

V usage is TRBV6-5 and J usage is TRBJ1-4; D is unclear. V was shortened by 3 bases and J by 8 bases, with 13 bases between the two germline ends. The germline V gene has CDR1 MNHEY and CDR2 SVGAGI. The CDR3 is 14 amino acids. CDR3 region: CASSYRGGREKLFF. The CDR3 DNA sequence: TGTGCCAGCAGTTATCGCGGCGGGAGGGAAAAACTGTTTTTT.

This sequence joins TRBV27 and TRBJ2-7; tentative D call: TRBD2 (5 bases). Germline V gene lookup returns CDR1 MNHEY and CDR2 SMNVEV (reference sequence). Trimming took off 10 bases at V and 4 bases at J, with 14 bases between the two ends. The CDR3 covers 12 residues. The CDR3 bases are TGTGCCACCCGACGGGAACCTTACGAGCAGTACTTC. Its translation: CATRREPYEQYF.

CDR3 amino acids: CATSRTGSRNEQFF. The CDR3 region has the DNA TGTGCCACCTCCCGGACAGGGAGTAGGAATGAGCAGTTCTTC. V usage is TRBV28 and J usage is TRBJ2-1; 8 bases map to TRBD1. This CDR3 has 14 amino acids. The V and J ends lost 10 bases and 7 bases, in that order; junction bases with no gene match: 12. The germline V gene has CDR1 MDHEN and CDR2 SYDVKM.

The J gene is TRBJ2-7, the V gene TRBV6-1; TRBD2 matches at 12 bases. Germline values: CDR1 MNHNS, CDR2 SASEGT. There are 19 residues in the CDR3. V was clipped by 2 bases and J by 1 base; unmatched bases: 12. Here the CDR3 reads CASSESWGGLAGVSYEQYF. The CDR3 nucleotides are TGTGCCAGCAGTGAATCTTGGGGGGGACTAGCGGGCGTTTCCTACGAGCAGTACTTC.

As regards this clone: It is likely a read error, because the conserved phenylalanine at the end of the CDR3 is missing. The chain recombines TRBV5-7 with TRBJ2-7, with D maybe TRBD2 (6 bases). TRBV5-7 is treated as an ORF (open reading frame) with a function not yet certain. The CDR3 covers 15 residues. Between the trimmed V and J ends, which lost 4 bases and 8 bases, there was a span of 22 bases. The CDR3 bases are TGTGCCAGCAGCGGAGGGCCCCCGGACTTGAGGAAGCAGTACCTC. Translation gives CASSGGPPDLRKQYL.

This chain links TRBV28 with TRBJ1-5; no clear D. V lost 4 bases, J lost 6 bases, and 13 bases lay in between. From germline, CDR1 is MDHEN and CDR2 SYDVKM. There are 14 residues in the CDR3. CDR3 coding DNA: TGTGCCAGCAGTTCAATTACCCTCGGTCAGCCCCAGCATTTT. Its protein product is CASSSITLGQPQHF.

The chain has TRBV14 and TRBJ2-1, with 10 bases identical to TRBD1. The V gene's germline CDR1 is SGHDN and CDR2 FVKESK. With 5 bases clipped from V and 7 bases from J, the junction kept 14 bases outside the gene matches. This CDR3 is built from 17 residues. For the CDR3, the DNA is TGTGCCAGCAGCTTGGGCGACAGGGGGCGCTTATGGAATGAGCAGTTCTTC. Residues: CASSLGDRGRLWNEQFF.

The CDR3 region is CASSLMQGASEQYF. The DNA of the CDR3 is TGTGCCAGCAGCTTAATGCAGGGGGCTAGCGAGCAGTACTTC. The V call is TRBV7-3, the J call TRBJ2-7; 8 nucleotides agree with TRBD1. This CDR3 is 14 amino acids long. CDR1 and CDR2 from the germline V gene are SGHTA and FQGTGA. V shed 1 base, J shed 6 bases, and the junction held 5 bases outside the gene matches.

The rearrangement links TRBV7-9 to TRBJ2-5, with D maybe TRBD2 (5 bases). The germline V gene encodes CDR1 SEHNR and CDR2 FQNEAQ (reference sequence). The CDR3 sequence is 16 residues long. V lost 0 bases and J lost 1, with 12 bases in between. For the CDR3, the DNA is TGTGCCAGCAGCTTAGCGCTGCGGGTGGGCCAAGAGACCCAGTACTTC. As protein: CASSLALRVGQETQYF. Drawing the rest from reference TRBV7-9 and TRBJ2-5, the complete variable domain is DTGVSQNPRHKITKRGQNVTFRCDPISEHNRLYWYRQTLGQGPEFLTYFQNEAQLEKSRLLSDRFSAERPKGSFSTLEIQRTEQGDSAMYLCASSLALRVGQETQYFGPGTRLLVL.

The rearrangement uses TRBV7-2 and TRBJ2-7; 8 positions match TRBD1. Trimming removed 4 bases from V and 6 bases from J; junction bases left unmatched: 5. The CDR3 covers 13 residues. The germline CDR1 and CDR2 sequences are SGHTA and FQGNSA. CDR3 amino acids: CASSWQGAGEQYF. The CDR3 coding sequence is TGTGCCAGCAGCTGGCAGGGGGCAGGCGAGCAGTACTTC.

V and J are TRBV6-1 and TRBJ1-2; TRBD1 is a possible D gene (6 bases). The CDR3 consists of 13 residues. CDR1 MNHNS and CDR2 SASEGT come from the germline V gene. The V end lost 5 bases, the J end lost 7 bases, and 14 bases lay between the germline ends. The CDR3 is CASSPGQFGGYTF. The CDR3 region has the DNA TGTGCCAGCAGTCCCGGACAGTTTGGTGGCTACACCTTC.

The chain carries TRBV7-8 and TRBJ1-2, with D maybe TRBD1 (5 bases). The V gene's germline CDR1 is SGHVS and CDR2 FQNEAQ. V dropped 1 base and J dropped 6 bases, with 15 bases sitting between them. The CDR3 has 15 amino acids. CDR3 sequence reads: CASSLGISGSHGYTF. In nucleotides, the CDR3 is TGTGCCAGCAGCTTAGGGATATCAGGGTCCCATGGCTACACCTTC.

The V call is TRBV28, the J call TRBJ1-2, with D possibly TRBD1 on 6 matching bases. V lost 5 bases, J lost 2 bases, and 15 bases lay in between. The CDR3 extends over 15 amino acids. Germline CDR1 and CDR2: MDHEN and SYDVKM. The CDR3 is CASSLPGHPNYGYTF. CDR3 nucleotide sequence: TGTGCCAGCAGTCTACCGGGACATCCCAACTATGGCTACACCTTC.

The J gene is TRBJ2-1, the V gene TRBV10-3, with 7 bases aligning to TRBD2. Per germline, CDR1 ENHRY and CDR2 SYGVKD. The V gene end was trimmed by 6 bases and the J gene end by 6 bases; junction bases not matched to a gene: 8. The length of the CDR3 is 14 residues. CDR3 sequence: CAIRGDQRGNEQFF. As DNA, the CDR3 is TGTGCCATCAGGGGGGACCAGCGGGGCAATGAGCAGTTCTTC.

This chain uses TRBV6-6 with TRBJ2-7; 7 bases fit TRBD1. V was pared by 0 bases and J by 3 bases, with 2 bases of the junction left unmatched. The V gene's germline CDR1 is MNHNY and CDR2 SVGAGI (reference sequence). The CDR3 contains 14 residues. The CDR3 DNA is TGTGCCAGCAGTTACTCTGGACAGGTCTACGAGCAGTACTTC. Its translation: CASSYSGQVYEQYF.